The 6 T cell receptor beta chains below all came from one sample that was sequenced in a study of shared clonotypes between healthy human individuals. The data were produced by immunoSEQ multiplex PCR, yet TCRdb's version contains in-frame clones alone and is incomplete. This sample has 950,000 to 1,100,000 clones, with approximately 68% found just once. Sequenced sample: memory CD4+ T cells sorted from blood. Regarding subset: CD45RA-negative fraction. The receptors originated from a young man in good health.

The chain links TRBV28 to TRBJ2-7; 7 bases line up with TRBD2. Germline-derived CDR1 and CDR2 are MDHEN and SYDVKM. V dropped 4 bases and J dropped 7; count of bases not matched to a gene: 10. The length of the CDR3 is 14 residues. CDR3 region: CASSSSGGEWEQYF. The CDR3 DNA sequence: TGTGCCAGCAGTTCTAGCGGAGGGGAGTGGGAGCAGTACTTC.

The chain's CDR3 is CASRAGTSGANVLTF. CDR3 sequence (DNA): TGCGCCAGCAGGGCAGGGACTTCTGGGGCCAACGTCCTGACTTTC. The gene calls are TRBV4-3 and TRBJ2-6; D is possibly TRBD2 (6 bases). Germline V gives CDR1 LGHNA, CDR2 YSLEER. The CDR3 covers 15 residues. With 6 bases removed from V and 1 base from J, the gap between germline ends came to 10 bases.

In regard to this clone: Possible read error: a much larger clone is one base away. V usage is TRBV6-6 and J usage is TRBJ1-1; D gene uncertain. The CDR3 is 12 amino acids. The germline CDR1 and CDR2 sequences are MNHNY and SVGAGI (reference sequence). Trimming took off 6 bases at V and 0 bases at J, with 5 bases between the two ends. DNA for the CDR3: TGTGCCAGCAGCCTGATGAACACTGAAGCTTTCTTT. Amino acid sequence: CASSLMNTEAFF.

V is TRBV2 and J is TRBJ2-7; 13 nucleotides align to TRBD2. The germline V gene encodes CDR1 SNHLY and CDR2 FYNNEI. CDR3 size: 18 residues. Germline trimming cut 2 bases from V and 3 bases from J; bases unmatched to any gene: 10. CDR3 bases: TGTGCCAGCAGTGAACGACTAGCGGGGGGCTCCGTCATCTACGAGCAGTACTTC. This gives the protein CASSERLAGGSVIYEQYF.

The chain has TRBV10-2 and TRBJ2-2; D is possibly TRBD1 (6 bases). Germline CDR1 is WSHSY and CDR2 is SAAADI. The CDR3 consists of 14 residues. Trimming removed 8 bases at V and 3 bases at J, with 13 bases between. CDR3 nucleotides: TGCGCCAGCTGTTACAGGGTTCACACCGGGGAGCTGTTTTTT. It specifies CASCYRVHTGELFF.

This chain connects TRBV27 to TRBJ2-3; 7 bases are shared with TRBD2. The CDR3 has 17 residues. V trimming: 0 bases; J trimming: 4 bases; junction bases outside the gene matches: 10. The germline CDR1 and CDR2 sequences are MNHEY and SMNVEV (reference sequence). The CDR3 sequence: CASSLSRAGVMADTQYF. CDR3 DNA sequence: TGTGCCAGCAGTTTATCGAGGGCGGGGGTTATGGCAGATACGCAGTATTTT.